This passage covers 31 T cell receptor beta chains from one sample sequenced in a study of CD8 T cells in ankylosing spondylitis. Study-wide findings and caveats: A TCR beta motif of eight highly homologous variants appeared characteristic of ankylosing spondylitis blood.

TCRdb redid the calling of the 5' RACE reads with MiXCR, one entry per CDR3 protein. The sample holds 200,000 to 250,000 distinct CDR3 sequences, about 6.7% seen once. Which antigens these TCRs recognize remains unknown. Sequences were obtained from blood, either unsorted or a sorted T cell fraction (not recorded which). The receptors were sampled from a male donor with ankylosing spondylitis.

This clonotype occurred many times. This rearrangement joins TRBV4-3 to TRBJ1-5; a weak D match, TRBD1 (5 bases). Between the trimmed V and J ends, which lost 0 bases and 7 bases, there was a span of 13 bases. Germline V CDR1 and CDR2: LGHNA, YSLEER. This CDR3 region has 15 residues. The CDR3 sequence: CASSQDRGGWQPQHF. In nucleotides, the CDR3 is TGCGCCAGCAGCCAAGATCGGGGGGGTTGGCAGCCCCAGCATTTT.

A few counts support this clonotype. The chain joins TRBV27 to TRBJ1-5, with D perhaps matching TRBD1 (5 bases). Deletions cut 6 bases from V and 0 bases from J, with 9 bases between. CDR1 is MNHEY and CDR2 is SMNVEV in the germline V gene (reference sequence). This CDR3 spans 14 amino acids. CDR3 sequence: CASSPDISNQPQHF. CDR3 nucleotide sequence: TGTGCCAGCAGCCCGGACATTAGCAATCAGCCCCAGCATTTT.

This clonotype was recorded many times. This chain connects TRBV27 to TRBJ2-2; D ambiguous. The CDR3 has 14 residues. V was clipped by 3 bases and J by 1 base, with 6 bases between them. Per germline, CDR1 MNHEY and CDR2 SMNVEV (reference sequence). The CDR3: CASSLGQNTGELFF. In DNA, the CDR3 is TGTGCCAGCAGTTTGGGTCAGAACACCGGGGAGCTGTTTTTT.

This clonotype showed up many times. This rearrangement joins TRBV12-3 or TRBV12-4 to TRBJ2-4, with D possibly being TRBD2 (6 bases). The V end was cut by 0 bases, the J end by 0 bases, with 9 bases between. The CDR3 has 16 residues. This chain's CDR3 is CASSLASGLAKNIQYF. Written as DNA, the CDR3 is TGTGCCAGCAGTTTAGCTAGCGGACTAGCCAAAAACATTCAGTACTTC.

This clonotype came up many times. CDR3 sequence reads: CASSFTALPQHF. The CDR3 DNA is TGTGCCAGCAGTTTTACGGCTTTGCCCCAGCATTTT. The chain recombines TRBV12-3 or TRBV12-4 with TRBJ1-5, with D unclear. Trimming removed 3 bases at V and 9 bases at J, with 9 bases between. The CDR3 is made up of 12 amino acids.

This clonotype was seen a few times. The genes are TRBV7-6 and TRBJ2-7; 7 bases are a match to TRBD2. This CDR3 contains 14 residues. The germline V gene encodes CDR1 SGHVS and CDR2 FNYEAQ. The ends lost 8 bases at V and 3 bases at J; junction bases unmatched: 10. The CDR3 bases are TGTGCCAGCCAAACTGGGGCGGGAGTCTACGAGCAGTACTTC. This sequence encodes CASQTGAGVYEQYF.

This clonotype was counted ten times or more. This chain joins TRBV13 and TRBJ2-7, with 8 bases that match TRBD1. The CDR3 has 15 residues. V lost 4 bases and J lost 2; bases outside the gene matches: 7. Germline CDR1 is PRHDT and CDR2 is FYEKMQ (reference sequence). The chain's CDR3 is CASSSRLDRAYEQYF. The CDR3 region has the DNA TGTGCCAGCAGCTCACGTCTGGACAGGGCCTACGAGCAGTACTTC.

This chain uses TRBV4-3 with TRBJ1-6; D is undetermined. Germline V gene data show CDR1 as LGHNA and CDR2 as YSLEER. The CDR3 totals 14 residues. V was cut by 1 base and J by 7 bases, with 8 bases left in between. CDR3 sequence: CASSQGLSNSPLHF. CDR3 DNA sequence: TGCGCCAGCAGCCAAGGTCTCTCAAATTCACCCCTCCACTTT.

This rearrangement joins TRBV7-9 to TRBJ2-6, with TRBD1 matching 8 bases. Trimming took 6 bases from V and 1 from J; bases not matched to a gene: 5. Germline V gene lookup returns CDR1 SEHNR and CDR2 FQNEAQ (reference sequence). The CDR3 loop spans 16 amino acids. CDR3 sequence reads: CASSHRGKSGANVLTF. DNA of the CDR3: TGTGCCAGCAGTCACAGGGGGAAGTCTGGGGCCAACGTCCTGACTTTC.

This clonotype was recorded a few times. The chain employs TRBV11-2 and TRBJ2-5; D ambiguous. The V end was cut by 1 base, the J end by 5 bases, with 17 bases between. The germline gives CDR1 SGHAT, CDR2 FQNNGV. The CDR3 covers 16 residues. The chain's CDR3 is CASSLVGFVAAETQYF. CDR3 sequence (DNA): TGTGCCAGCAGCTTAGTTGGGTTCGTCGCAGCGGAGACCCAGTACTTC. Full variable domain (outside the CDR3, taken from reference TRBV11-2 and TRBJ2-5): EAGVAQSPRYKIIEKRQSVAFWCNPISGHATLYWYQQILGQGPKLLIQFQNNGVVDDSQLPKDRFSAERLKGVDSTLKIQPAKLEDSAVYLCASSLVGFVAAETQYFGPGTRLLVL.

This clonotype was counted ten times or more. The chain recombines TRBV6-6 with TRBJ1-1; D unclear. V dropped 6 bases and J dropped 2 bases, with 10 bases sitting between them. The germline V gene encodes CDR1 MNHNY and CDR2 SVGAGI (reference sequence). CDR3 size: 13 residues. As DNA, the CDR3 is TGTGCCAGCAGACCCGGGCCCAACACTGAAGCTTTCTTT. Protein: CASRPGPNTEAFF.

This clonotype was seen only a few times. This sequence joins TRBV7-8 and TRBJ1-2; D remains unclear. Germline-derived CDR1 and CDR2 are SGHVS and FQNEAQ. This CDR3 has 15 amino acids. V gave up 2 bases and J gave up 0 bases, with 10 bases separating them. The CDR3 here is CASSLWSQANYGYTF. CDR3 bases: TGTGCCAGCAGCTTATGGTCGCAAGCTAACTATGGCTACACCTTC.

This clonotype was recorded many times. V is TRBV5-5 and J is TRBJ1-2; 8 nucleotides match TRBD1. V lost 3 bases, J lost 13 bases, and 5 bases stayed unmatched. Germline V lookup: CDR1 SGHKS, CDR2 YYEKEE (reference sequence). There are 11 residues in the CDR3. The CDR3 region has the DNA TGTGCCAGCAGCTGGGGACAGGCAAGCACCTTC. Amino acids: CASSWGQASTF. Looking up the rest from reference TRBV5-5 and TRBJ1-2 gives the full variable domain: DAGVTQSPTHLIKTRGQQVTLRCSPISGHKSVSWYQQVLGQGPQFIFQYYEKEERGRGNFPDRFSARQFPNYSSELNVNALLLGDSALYLCASSWGQASTFGSGTRLTVV.

This clonotype has a count of ten or more. This rearrangement joins TRBV19 to TRBJ2-5; 12 bases are shared with TRBD2. CDR1 and CDR2 from the germline V gene are LNHDA and SQIVND (reference sequence). With V trimmed by 6 bases and J by 3 bases, 8 bases remained unmatched. The CDR3 totals 16 residues. DNA of the CDR3: TGTGCCAGTAGACCTCCCGGACTAGCGGGGAAAGAGACCCAGTACTTC. It encodes CASRPPGLAGKETQYF. The full variable domain, with the rest looked up from reference TRBV19 and TRBJ2-5, is DGGITQSPKYLFRKEGQNVTLSCEQNLNHDAMYWYRQDPGQGLRLIYYSQIVNDFQKGDIAEGYSVSREKKESFPLTVTSAQKNPTAFYLCASRPPGLAGKETQYFGPGTRLLVL.

The CDR3 nucleotides read TGTGCCAGCAGTTACGGGCTAAGCACAGATACGCAGTATTTT. Translation: CASSYGLSTDTQYF. This chain connects TRBV6-2 or TRBV6-3 to TRBJ2-3; unclear D gene. CDR1 MNHEY and CDR2 SVGEGT come from the germline V gene. This CDR3 spans 14 amino acids. With 2 bases removed from V and 0 bases from J, the gap between germline ends came to 6 bases.

This clonotype was detected ten times or more. V and J are TRBV5-5 and TRBJ1-1; 10 bases fit TRBD1. V was pared by 5 bases and J by 8 bases, with 6 bases of the junction left unmatched. The CDR3 covers 13 residues. Germline V gives CDR1 SGHKS, CDR2 YYEKEE (reference sequence). CDR3 sequence: CASRIRDRGEAFF. Written as DNA, the CDR3 is TGTGCCAGCAGAATCCGGGACAGGGGAGAAGCTTTCTTT.

This clonotype turned up a few times. The genes are TRBV20-1 and TRBJ2-7; possible D gene TRBD2, 5 bases. V was cut by 2 bases and J by 2 bases, with 16 bases left in between. The germline V gene has CDR1 DFQATT and CDR2 SNEGSKA (reference sequence). This CDR3 is 15 amino acids long. The CDR3 sequence: CSARRVRGLPYEQYF. The CDR3 region has the DNA TGCAGTGCTAGAAGGGTTCGAGGGCTTCCCTACGAGCAGTACTTC.

This clonotype was counted ten times or more. The rearrangement links TRBV7-2 to TRBJ2-1, with 13 positions matching TRBD2. Germline CDR1 is SGHTA and CDR2 is FQGNSA. The CDR3 extends over 15 amino acids. Trimming at V came to 6 bases and at J to 6 bases, leaving 5 bases not matched to a gene. The CDR3 nucleotides are TGTGCCAGCAGTCCGACTAGCGGGGGGACCAATGAGCAGTTCTTC. This encodes CASSPTSGGTNEQFF.

In this sample, this clonotype turned up a few times. The chain links TRBV16 to TRBJ2-7, with 10 bases aligning to TRBD2. Germline CDR1 is KGHSY and CDR2 is FQNENV. The CDR3 covers 16 residues. After removal of 4 bases from V and 2 bases from J, the junction contained 8 bases not matched to a gene. CDR3 in DNA: TGTGCCAGCAGCCCCTCTAGCGGGGGACCAACCTACGAGCAGTACTTC. Translated, it gives CASSPSSGGPTYEQYF.

The chain recombines TRBV29-1 with TRBJ1-2, with TRBD1 matching over 9 bases. Trimming cost V 6 bases and J 4 bases; bases outside gene matches: 6. From germline, CDR1 is SQVTM and CDR2 ANQGSEA. The CDR3 covers 13 residues. CDR3 protein: CSVDPGQGYGYTF. The CDR3 nucleotides are TGCAGCGTCGACCCGGGACAGGGCTATGGCTACACCTTC. The whole variable domain, filled in from reference TRBV29-1 and TRBJ1-2, reads SAVISQKPSRDICQRGTSLTIQCQVDSQVTMMFWYRQQPGQSLTLIATANQGSEATYESGFVIDKFPISRPNLTFSTLTVSNMSPEDSSIYLCSVDPGQGYGYTFGSGTRLTVV.

This clonotype turned up a few times. The V and J genes are TRBV4-3 and TRBJ2-7; no definite D call. The CDR3 is 15 residues long. Between the trimmed V and J ends, which lost 1 base and 3 bases, there was a span of 13 bases. Germline loops: CDR1 LGHNA, CDR2 YSLEER. CDR3: CASSQVLGLGYEQYF. The CDR3 DNA is TGCGCCAGCAGCCAAGTTCTGGGATTGGGCTACGAGCAGTACTTC.

This clonotype was recorded at least ten times. The chain recombines TRBV11-2 with TRBJ2-1; the match to TRBD2 covers 11 bases. This CDR3 contains 18 residues. The germline V gene has CDR1 SGHAT and CDR2 FQNNGV. Germline trimming cut 2 bases from V and 2 bases from J; bases unmatched to any gene: 8. CDR3 sequence (DNA): TGTGCCAGCAGCTTACGTCTAGCGGGAGGAACCACCTACAATGAGCAGTTCTTC. Translating gives CASSLRLAGGTTYNEQFF.

V gene TRBV7-9 combines with J gene TRBJ1-2; D gene ambiguous. The V gene lost 5 bases and the J gene lost 4 bases, with 11 bases spanning the gap. CDR1 and CDR2 from the germline V gene are SEHNR and FQNEAQ (reference sequence). This CDR3 region has 13 residues. CDR3 region: CASSPLTFYGYTF. CDR3 in DNA: TGTGCCAGCAGCCCCCTCACTTTCTATGGCTACACCTTC.

Many counts were recorded for this clonotype. V usage is TRBV4-1 and J usage is TRBJ1-1; the D gene is possibly TRBD1 (6 bases). The V gene lost 3 bases and the J gene lost 1 base, with 15 bases spanning the gap. Per germline, CDR1 MGHRA and CDR2 YSYEKL. The CDR3 length is 16 residues. CDR3 sequence: CASSHPGHEANTEAFF. The CDR3 DNA is TGCGCCAGCAGCCATCCGGGACACGAAGCGAACACTGAAGCTTTCTTT.

This clonotype was found many times. The V gene is TRBV11-2, the J gene TRBJ2-7, with D hard to call. V was shortened by 4 bases and J by 1 base, with 8 bases between the two germline ends. This CDR3 region has 13 residues. CDR1 and CDR2 from the germline V gene are SGHAT and FQNNGV. The DNA for the CDR3 is TGTGCCAGCAGCTCAGTGGGGTCCTACGAGCAGTACTTC. It is translated as CASSSVGSYEQYF. The full variable domain, in which reference TRBV11-2 and TRBJ2-7 provide the parts outside the CDR3, is EAGVAQSPRYKIIEKRQSVAFWCNPISGHATLYWYQQILGQGPKLLIQFQNNGVVDDSQLPKDRFSAERLKGVDSTLKIQPAKLEDSAVYLCASSSVGSYEQYFGPGTRLTVT.

The chain joins TRBV25-1 to TRBJ2-7; D may be TRBD1 (6 bases). Between the trimmed V and J ends, which lost 3 bases and 6 bases, there was a span of 18 bases. There are 15 residues in the CDR3. Germline V lookup: CDR1 MGHDK, CDR2 SYGVNS. In DNA, the CDR3 is TGTGCCAGCAGTGAGGGGGCAGGGGCTTTCTCCGAGCAGTACTTC. Translating gives CASSEGAGAFSEQYF.

This clonotype was recorded at least ten times. The rearrangement uses TRBV12-3 or TRBV12-4 and TRBJ1-1; tentative D call: TRBD1 (5 bases). This CDR3 spans 16 amino acids. Trimming pared 7 bases from V and 1 base from J, leaving 19 bases between. The CDR3, as DNA: TGTGCCAGCAATTTGGGACGGCACCCGGCGAACACTGAAGCTTTCTTT. Translated: CASNLGRHPANTEAFF.

This clonotype was recorded at least ten times. The rearrangement uses TRBV7-9 and TRBJ2-3, with D perhaps TRBD2 (6 bases). The V and J ends lost 2 bases and 2 bases respectively, with 8 bases between them. Germline V gene sequence: CDR1 SEHNR, CDR2 FQNEAQ (reference sequence). CDR3 length equals 14 residues. In nucleotides, the CDR3 is TGTGCCAGCAGCTTACGGGGGAACACAGATACGCAGTATTTT. Protein: CASSLRGNTDTQYF.

This clonotype was recorded at least ten times. The J gene is TRBJ1-1, the V gene TRBV7-3; D ambiguous. The CDR3 has 13 amino acids. The V and J ends lost 4 bases and 0 bases respectively, with 6 bases between them. Germline CDR1 and CDR2: SGHTA and FQGTGA. The CDR3 spells CASSSAVNTEAFF. The CDR3 region has the DNA TGTGCCAGCAGCTCGGCCGTGAACACTGAAGCTTTCTTT.

The CDR3: CATSQRGPVEKLFF. DNA of the CDR3: TGTGCCACCAGCCAACGGGGGCCTGTCGAAAAACTGTTTTTT. V gene TRBV15 combines with J gene TRBJ1-4; possibly TRBD1 for D (6 bases). The CDR3 is 14 amino acids. The germline CDR1 and CDR2 sequences are LNHNV and YYDKDF (reference sequence). V was clipped by 5 bases and J by 8 bases, with 15 bases between them. The full variable domain, in which reference TRBV15 and TRBJ1-4 provide the parts outside the CDR3, is DAMVIQNPRYQVTQFGKPVTLSCSQTLNHNVMYWYQQKSSQAPKLLFHYYDKDFNNEADTPDNFQSRRPNTSFCFLDIRSPGLGDTAMYLCATSQRGPVEKLFFGSGTQLSVL.

J is TRBJ2-2 and V is TRBV13; 9 bases fit TRBD2. V lost 11 bases to trimming and J lost 6 bases; unmatched junction nucleotides: 25. This CDR3 contains 19 residues. Germline lookup yields CDR1 PRHDT and CDR2 FYEKMQ (reference sequence). The chain's CDR3 is CALSRYTGRTSGRPGELFF. The CDR3 region has the DNA TGTGCCCTCAGCCGTTATACGGGGAGAACGAGCGGGAGGCCCGGGGAGCTGTTTTTT. The whole variable domain, filled in from reference TRBV13 and TRBJ2-2, reads AAGVIQSPRHLIKEKRETATLKCYPIPRHDTVYWYQQGPGQDPQFLISFYEKMQSDKGSIPDRFSAQQFSDYHSELNMSSLELGDSALYFCALSRYTGRTSGRPGELFFGEGSRLTVL.